This passage covers 3 T cell receptor beta chains from one sample sequenced in a study of shared clonotypes between healthy human individuals. Cells designated naive CD8 were CD45RO-negative and were positively selected for CCR7, with terminally differentiated effector memory CD45RA+ cells excluded. The method was immunoSEQ multiplex PCR; TCRdb's version includes in-frame clones alone and lacks a portion of them. In the table there are 2 million to 2.5 million clones, about 93% of which are singletons. The material sequenced was naive CD8+ T cells from PBMCs. The source is a man between 18 and 35 years old in good health. Some clones in this sample may be carry-over from other donors' samples.

The chain employs TRBV30 and TRBJ2-1, with 10 nucleotides matching TRBD2. V dropped 1 base and J dropped 10; count of bases not matched to a gene: 13. Looked up from germline, CDR1 is GTSNPN and CDR2 is SVGIG (reference sequence). The CDR3 covers 16 residues. The DNA for the CDR3 is TGTGCCTGGAGTGCTCATGTAGGGCTAGCGGGAGTGGAGCAGTTCTTC. Protein sequence: CAWSAHVGLAGVEQFF.

The rearrangement joins TRBV7-9 to TRBJ2-7, with 8 bases aligning to TRBD1. CDR1 and CDR2 from the germline V gene are SEHNR and FQNEAQ (reference sequence). J lost 7 bases, V lost 1 base, and 9 bases had no gene match. The CDR3 covers 15 residues. As DNA, the CDR3 is TGTGCCAGCAGCTTAGGTGTCGGACAGGGTAGAGAGCAGTACTTC. Translated, it gives CASSLGVGQGREQYF.

The chain joins TRBV7-9 to TRBJ1-2; D gene ambiguous. Deletions cut 5 bases from V and 7 bases from J, with 14 bases between. The CDR3 sequence is 13 residues long. CDR1 and CDR2 (germline): SEHNR, FQNEAQ (reference sequence). The CDR3 region has the DNA TGTGCCAGCAGCATTCGGGTGGCGGCTGGCTACACCTTC. This codes for CASSIRVAAGYTF.